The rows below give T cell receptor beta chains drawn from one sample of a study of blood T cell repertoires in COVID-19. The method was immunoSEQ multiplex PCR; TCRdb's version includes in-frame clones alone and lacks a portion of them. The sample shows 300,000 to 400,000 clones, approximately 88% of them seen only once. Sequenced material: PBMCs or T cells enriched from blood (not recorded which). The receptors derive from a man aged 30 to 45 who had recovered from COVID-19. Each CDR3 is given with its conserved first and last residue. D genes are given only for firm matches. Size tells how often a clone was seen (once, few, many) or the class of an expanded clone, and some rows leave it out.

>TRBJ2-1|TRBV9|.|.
TGTGCCAGCAGCCCTCAGGGAGGAAACTCCTACAATGAGCAGTTCTTC
CASSPQGGNSYNEQFF
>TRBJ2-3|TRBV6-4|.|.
TGTGCCAGCAGTGTGATGGGGGCACAAGATACGCAGTATTTT
CASSVMGAQDTQYF
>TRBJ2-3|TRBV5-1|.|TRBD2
TGCGCCAGCAGCTTGGGGATAGGACTAGCGCAGAGCACAGATACGCAGTATTTT
CASSLGIGLAQSTDTQYF
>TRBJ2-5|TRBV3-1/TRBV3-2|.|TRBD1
TGTGCCAGCAGCCAGGGGACAGGGGACCAAGAGACCCAGTACTTC
CASSQGTGDQETQYF
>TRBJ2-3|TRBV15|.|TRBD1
TGTGCCACCAGCAGGGGACAGGGGGTTACAGATACGCAGTATTTT
CATSRGQGVTDTQYF
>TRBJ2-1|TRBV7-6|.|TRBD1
TGTGCCAGCAGCCTCCGGGACAGGGGCTACAATGAGCAGTTCTTC
CASSLRDRGYNEQFF
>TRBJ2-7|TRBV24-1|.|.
TGTGCCACCAGTGATAACCTCAGGGGGGCCTACGAGCAGTACTTC
CATSDNLRGAYEQYF
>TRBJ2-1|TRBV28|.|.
TGTGCCAGCACCCAGGGGCCGCAGGTGCTAGGCAATGAGCAGTTCTTC
CASTQGPQVLGNEQFF
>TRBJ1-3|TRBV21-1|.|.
TGTGCCAGCAGCCGCCGACCTTACAGGGGCCACTCCCAAAACACCATATATTTT
CASSRRPYRGHSQNTIYF
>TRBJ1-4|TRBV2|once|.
TGTGCCAGCAGGCGGCAGGGATTGAGGGGGGAAAAACTGTTTTTT
CASRRQGLRGEKLFF
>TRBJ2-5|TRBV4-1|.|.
TGCGCCAGCAGCCAAGACCAGCGGGCGGGGGAGACCCAGTACTTC
CASSQDQRAGETQYF
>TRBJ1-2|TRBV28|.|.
TGTGCCAGTTCCCCGCGGAGGGAGGATGGCTACACCTTC
CASSPRREDGYTF
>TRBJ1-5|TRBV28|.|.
TGTGCCAGCAGTTTAGTCAGGGTAGGAAATCAGCCCCAGCATTTT
CASSLVRVGNQPQHF
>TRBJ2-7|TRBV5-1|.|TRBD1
TGCGCCAGCAGCTACGCCGGGACAGGGGGTGACGAGCAGTACTTC
CASSYAGTGGDEQYF
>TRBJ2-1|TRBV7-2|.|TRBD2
TGTGCCAGCAGCCCGTCTAGCGGGGGGGCCGTTGAGCAGTTCTTC
CASSPSSGGAVEQFF
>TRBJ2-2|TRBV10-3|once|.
TGTGCCAGTCGACAGGTATCGAACACCGGGGAGCTGTTTTTT
CASRQVSNTGELFF
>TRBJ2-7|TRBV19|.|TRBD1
TGTGCCAGTAGTAAAGGGTCCCGGGACAGAAGCTACGAGCAGTACTTC
CASSKGSRDRSYEQYF
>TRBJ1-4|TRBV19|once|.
TGTGCCAGTAGTATTGCTCTACAGGGAAATTGGGAAAAACTGTTTTTT
CASSIALQGNWEKLFF
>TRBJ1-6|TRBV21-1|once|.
TGTGCCAGCAGCAAAGTTCGCCCGAGCTCCTATAATTCACCCCTCCACTTT
CASSKVRPSSYNSPLHF
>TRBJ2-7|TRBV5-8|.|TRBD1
TGTGCCAGCAGCCTCGTTGGGACAGAACTCTACGAGCAGTACTTC
CASSLVGTELYEQYF
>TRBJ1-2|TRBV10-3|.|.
TGTGCCTTCTATGGGGCAGACTATGGCTACACCTTC
CAFYGADYGYTF
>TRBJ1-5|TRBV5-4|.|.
TGTGCCAGCAGCTTGCCTAATCAGCCCCAGCATTTT
CASSLPNQPQHF
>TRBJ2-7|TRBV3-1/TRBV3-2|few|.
TGTGCCAGCAGCCAAGGTGAAGGGGGCGAGCAGTACTTC
CASSQGEGGEQYF
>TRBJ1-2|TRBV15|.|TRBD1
TGTGCCACCAGCTTAACAGGACAGGGACACTATGGCTACACCTTC
CATSLTGQGHYGYTF
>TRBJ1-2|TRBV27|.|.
TGTGCCAGCAGTTTGGGGGGGACCTCCTATGGCTACACCTTC
CASSLGGTSYGYTF
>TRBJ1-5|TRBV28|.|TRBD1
TGTGCCAGCAGTTCAGCTGGGACAGTCAATCAGCCCCAGCATTTT
CASSSAGTVNQPQHF
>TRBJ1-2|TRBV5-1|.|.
TGCGCCAGCAGCTCCGGACAAGCTTATGGCTACACCTTC
CASSSGQAYGYTF
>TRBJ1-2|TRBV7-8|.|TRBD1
TGTGCCAGCAGCTTAGTTGACAGGGGGCTGCATGGCTACACCTTC
CASSLVDRGLHGYTF
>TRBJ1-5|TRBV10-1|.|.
TGCGCCAGCAGTGACGTCAGGGTCCTATCTCTTTTATCCCAGCATTTT
CASSDVRVLSLLSQHF
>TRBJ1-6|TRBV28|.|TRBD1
TGTGCCAGCAGCCAACGGACAGGGACTAATTCACCCCTCCACTTT
CASSQRTGTNSPLHF
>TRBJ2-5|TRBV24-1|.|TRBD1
TGTGCCACCAGTGATCAAGGACAGGGCCAAGAGACCCAGTACTTC
CATSDQGQGQETQYF
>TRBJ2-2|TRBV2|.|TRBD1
TGTGCCAGCAGAGGAAGGACAGGAGACACCGGGGAGCTGTTTTTT
CASRGRTGDTGELFF
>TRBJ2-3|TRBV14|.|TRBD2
TGTGCCAGCAGCCAACAAGGGACCAGACTAGCGTTTACAGATACGCAGTATTTT
CASSQQGTRLAFTDTQYF
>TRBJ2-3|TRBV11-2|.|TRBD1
TGTGCCAGCAGCTTAGAGGGACAGGGGTTAAACACAGATACGCAGTATTTT
CASSLEGQGLNTDTQYF
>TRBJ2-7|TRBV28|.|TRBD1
TGTGCCAGCATGGACAGGGTCTCCTACGAGCAGTACTTC
CASMDRVSYEQYF
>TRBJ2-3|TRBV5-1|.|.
TGCGCCAGCAGCTCGGGGACACTAAGCACAGATACGCAGTATTTT
CASSSGTLSTDTQYF
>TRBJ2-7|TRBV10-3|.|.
TGTGCCATCAGTGGACGGGACTCAGCCTACGAGCAGTACTTC
CAISGRDSAYEQYF
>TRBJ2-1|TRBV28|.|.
TGTGCCAGCAGGAACGGGGGCGGGAGCTCCTACAATGAGCAGTTCTTC
CASRNGGGSSYNEQFF
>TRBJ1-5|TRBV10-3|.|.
TGTGCCATCAGTGAGTCGAAGATAGGGGATAGCAATCAGCCCCAGCATTTT
CAISESKIGDSNQPQHF
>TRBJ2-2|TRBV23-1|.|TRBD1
TGCGCCAGCAGTCAATGTGGGACAGGGGGTTACGGGGAGCTGTTTTTT
CASSQCGTGGYGELFF
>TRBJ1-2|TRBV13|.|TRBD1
TGTGCCAGCAGCTTAGTGTCGATGGGGGACAGGGGCGTCTATGGCTACACCTTC
CASSLVSMGDRGVYGYTF
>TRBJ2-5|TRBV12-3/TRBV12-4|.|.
TGTGCCAGCAGTTTAGGTTTCCCGGAGACCCAGTACTTC
CASSLGFPETQYF
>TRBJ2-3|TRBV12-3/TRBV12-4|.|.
TGTGCCAGCAGTTTAGGGGGCCCCGGTGGGTATTTT
CASSLGGPGGYF
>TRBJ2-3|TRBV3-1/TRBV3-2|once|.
TGTGCCAGCAGCCAGATCAGCCAGACTAGCACAGATACGCAGTATTTT
CASSQISQTSTDTQYF
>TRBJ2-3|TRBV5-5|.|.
TGTGCCAGCAGCTTGGCCCCTAACACAGATACGCAGTATTTT
CASSLAPNTDTQYF
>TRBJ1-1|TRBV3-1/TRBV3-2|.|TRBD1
TGTGCCAGCAGCCAAGGACAGGGGGGAGCTTTCTTT
CASSQGQGGAFF
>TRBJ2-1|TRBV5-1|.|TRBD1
TGCGCCAGCAGCTTGCCGGAACAGGGGCCGCCCTACAATGAGCAGTTCTTC
CASSLPEQGPPYNEQFF
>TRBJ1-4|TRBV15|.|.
TGTGCCACCGCTCCGGGTAATGAAAAACTGTTTTTT
CATAPGNEKLFF
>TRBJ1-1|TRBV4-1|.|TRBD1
TGCGCCAGCAGCCAAGGGACAGGGGACGACACTGAAGCTTTCTTT
CASSQGTGDDTEAFF
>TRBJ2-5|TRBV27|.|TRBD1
TGTGCCAGCAGTTCAAATACAGGGGGCGCGCCGTACTTC
CASSSNTGGAPYF
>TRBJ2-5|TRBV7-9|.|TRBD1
TGTGCCAGCAGCCCGGGGACAGGGCGAGAGACCCAGTACTTC
CASSPGTGRETQYF
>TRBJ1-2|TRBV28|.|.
TGTGCCAGCAGTTTCCGGGACACTAGGGGCTACACCTTC
CASSFRDTRGYTF
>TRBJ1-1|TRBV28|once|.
TGTGCCAGCAGTTTGGGGCTATACGCTGAAGCTTTCTTT
CASSLGLYAEAFF
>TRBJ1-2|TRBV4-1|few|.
TGCGCCAGCAGCCCCCGTGAAGGGGTAGGACACTATGGCTACACCTTC
CASSPREGVGHYGYTF
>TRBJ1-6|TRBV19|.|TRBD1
TGTGCCAGTAGCGACAGGGGGGTCGATTCACCCCTCCACTTT
CASSDRGVDSPLHF
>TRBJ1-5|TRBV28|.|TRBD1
TGTGCCAGCAGTTTAAACGGACAGGGTCCTCAGCCCCAGCATTTT
CASSLNGQGPQPQHF
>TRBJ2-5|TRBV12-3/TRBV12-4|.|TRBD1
TGTGCCAGCAGTTTAAAGGGGGCTGAGACCCAGTACTTC
CASSLKGAETQYF
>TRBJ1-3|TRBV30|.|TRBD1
TGTGCCAGGGGACAGGGGGCTGGAAACACCATATATTTT
CARGQGAGNTIYF
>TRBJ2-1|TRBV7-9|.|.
TGTGCCAGCAGCCTCGGACACCTGAGCTCCTACAATGAGCAGTTCTTC
CASSLGHLSSYNEQFF